The sequence of this TCR beta chain was determined in a study of T cell responses to AZD1222 COVID-19 vaccine. V lost 0 bases and J lost 0, with 7 bases in between. CDR1 is SGHRS and CDR2 is YFSETQ in the germline V gene. The CDR3 length is 15 residues. Points from the study as a whole: Spike-specific TCR repertoires showed rising breadth and depth after two AZD1222 doses. Donor demographics were predominantly white British with a female majority; clonal diversity may be underestimated. Along spike, vaccine-associated CD4 TCRs were found throughout, with dominance at 160-218 and 743-854.

TCRdb's copy holds only in-frame clones and misses some; the assay was immunoSEQ multiplex PCR. Of 79,000 or so clones in the sample, approximately 90% are singletons; the top ten hold approximately 5%. Pooled together were second doses at about 4 or about 12 weeks. With respect to this clone: Its antigen is currently unknown.

This TCR was sampled from an adult who received the AZD1222 COVID-19 vaccine. Material: peripheral blood, obtained 28 days after the second AZD1222 dose. This chain links TRBV5-1 with TRBJ1-5; D is undetermined. The CDR3 region has the DNA TGCGCCAGCAGCTTGGCCACGGATAGCAATCAGCCCCAGCATTTT. The encoded protein is CASSLATDSNQPQHF.